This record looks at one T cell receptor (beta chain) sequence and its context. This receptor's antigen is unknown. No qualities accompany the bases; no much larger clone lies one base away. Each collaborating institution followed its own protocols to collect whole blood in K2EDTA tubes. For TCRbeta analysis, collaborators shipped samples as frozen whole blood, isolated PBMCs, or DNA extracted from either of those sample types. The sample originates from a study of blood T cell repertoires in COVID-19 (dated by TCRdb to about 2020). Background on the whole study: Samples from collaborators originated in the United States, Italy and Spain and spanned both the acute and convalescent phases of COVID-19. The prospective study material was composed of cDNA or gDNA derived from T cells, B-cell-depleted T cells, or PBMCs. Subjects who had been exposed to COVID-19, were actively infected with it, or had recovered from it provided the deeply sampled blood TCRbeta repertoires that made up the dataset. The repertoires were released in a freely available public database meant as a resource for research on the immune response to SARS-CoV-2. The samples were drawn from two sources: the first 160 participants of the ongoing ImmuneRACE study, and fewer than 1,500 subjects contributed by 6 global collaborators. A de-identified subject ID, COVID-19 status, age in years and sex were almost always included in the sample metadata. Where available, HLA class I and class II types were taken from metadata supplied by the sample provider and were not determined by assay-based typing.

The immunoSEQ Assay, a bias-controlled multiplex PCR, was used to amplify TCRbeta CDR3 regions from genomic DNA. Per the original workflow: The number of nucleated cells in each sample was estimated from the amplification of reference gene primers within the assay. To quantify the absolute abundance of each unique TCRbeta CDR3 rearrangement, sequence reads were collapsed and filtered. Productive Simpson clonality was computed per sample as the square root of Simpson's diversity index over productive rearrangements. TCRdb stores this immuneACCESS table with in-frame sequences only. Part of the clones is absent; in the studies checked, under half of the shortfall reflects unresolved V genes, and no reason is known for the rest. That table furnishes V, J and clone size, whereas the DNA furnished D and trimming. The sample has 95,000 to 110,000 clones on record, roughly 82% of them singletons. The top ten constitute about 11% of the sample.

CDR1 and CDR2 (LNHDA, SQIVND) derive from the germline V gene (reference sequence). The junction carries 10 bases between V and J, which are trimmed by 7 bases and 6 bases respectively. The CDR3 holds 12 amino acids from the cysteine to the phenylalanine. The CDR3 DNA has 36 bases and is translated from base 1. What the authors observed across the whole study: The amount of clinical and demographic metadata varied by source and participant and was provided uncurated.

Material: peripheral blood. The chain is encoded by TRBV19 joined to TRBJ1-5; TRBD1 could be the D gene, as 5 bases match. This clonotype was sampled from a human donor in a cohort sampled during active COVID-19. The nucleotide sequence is TGTGCCAGTACTGCGGGGACTCAGCCCCAGCATTTT. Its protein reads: CASTAGTQPQHF.